Each of the 3 T cell receptor beta chains below was sequenced from the same sample in a study of CD8 T cells in Susac syndrome. RNA amounts of about 0.5 to 1 ug underwent reverse transcription with random hexamers. Using its own MiXCR run on the immunoSEQ multiplex PCR reads, TCRdb lists one record per CDR3 protein. The table includes some 300,000 distinct CDR3 sequences, 89% detected once. The sample was CD8+ T cells from PBMCs. The receptors originated from a human donor with multiple sclerosis.

The rearrangement joins TRBV3-1 to TRBJ2-7; 8 nucleotides line up with TRBD1. Trimming cost V 3 bases and J 1 base; bases outside gene matches: 2. Germline V gene data show CDR1 as LGHDT and CDR2 as YNNKEL (reference sequence). The CDR3 extends over 14 amino acids. In DNA form, the CDR3 reads TGTGCCAGCAGCCACAGGGGGCAGTCCTACGAGCAGTACTTC. It translates to CASSHRGQSYEQYF.

The V and J genes are TRBV20-1 and TRBJ1-2; 10 nucleotides match TRBD1. The ends lost 0 bases at V and 6 bases at J; junction bases unmatched: 4. The length of the CDR3 is 14 residues. Germline V gene lookup returns CDR1 DFQATT and CDR2 SNEGSKA (reference sequence). CDR3 bases: TGCAGTGCTAGAGACCCAGGGACAGGGGATGGCTACACCTTC. Translating it yields CSARDPGTGDGYTF.

The chain is built from TRBV12-3 or TRBV12-4 and TRBJ1-4; D is undetermined. Trimming left V 8 bases short and J 0 bases short, with 10 bases between. This CDR3 has 14 amino acids. Here the CDR3 DNA reads TGTGCCAGCCGCGGTTGGGCAACTAATGAAAAACTGTTTTTT. It translates to CASRGWATNEKLFF.